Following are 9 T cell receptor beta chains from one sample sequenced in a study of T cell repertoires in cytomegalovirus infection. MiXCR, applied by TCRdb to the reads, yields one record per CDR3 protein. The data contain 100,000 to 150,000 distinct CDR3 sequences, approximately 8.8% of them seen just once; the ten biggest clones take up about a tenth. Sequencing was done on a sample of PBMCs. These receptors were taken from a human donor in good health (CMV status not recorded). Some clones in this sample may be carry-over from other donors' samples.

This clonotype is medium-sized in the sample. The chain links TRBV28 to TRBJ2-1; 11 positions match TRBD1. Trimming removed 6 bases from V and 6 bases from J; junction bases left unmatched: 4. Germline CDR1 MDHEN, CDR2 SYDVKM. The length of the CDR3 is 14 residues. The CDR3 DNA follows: TGTGCCAGCAGGGGGACAGGGGGGCCCAATGAGCAGTTCTTC. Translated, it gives CASRGTGGPNEQFF.

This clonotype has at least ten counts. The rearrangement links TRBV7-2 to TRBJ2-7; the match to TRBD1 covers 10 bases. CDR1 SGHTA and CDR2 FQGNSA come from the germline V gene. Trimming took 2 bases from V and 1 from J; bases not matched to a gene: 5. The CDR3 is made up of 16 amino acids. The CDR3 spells CASSLRQGAGSYEQYF. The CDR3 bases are TGTGCCAGCAGCTTAAGACAGGGGGCAGGATCCTACGAGCAGTACTTC.

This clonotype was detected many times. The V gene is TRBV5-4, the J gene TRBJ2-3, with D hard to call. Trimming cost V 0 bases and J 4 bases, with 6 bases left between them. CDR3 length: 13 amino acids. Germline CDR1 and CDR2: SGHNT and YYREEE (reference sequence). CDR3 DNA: TGTGCCAGCAGCTTGGTAGCTTCAGATACGCAGTATTTT. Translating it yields CASSLVASDTQYF.

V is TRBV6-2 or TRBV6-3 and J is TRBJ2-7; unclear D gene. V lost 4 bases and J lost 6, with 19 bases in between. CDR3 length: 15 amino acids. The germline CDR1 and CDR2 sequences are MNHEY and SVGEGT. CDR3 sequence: CASSFSPDAGSEQYF. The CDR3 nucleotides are TGTGCCAGCAGTTTTTCCCCGGACGCCGGGTCCGAGCAGTACTTC.

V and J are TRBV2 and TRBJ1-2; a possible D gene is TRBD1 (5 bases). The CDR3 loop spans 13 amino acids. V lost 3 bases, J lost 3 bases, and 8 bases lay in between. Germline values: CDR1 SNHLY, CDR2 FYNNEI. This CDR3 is CASSEDKYYGYTF. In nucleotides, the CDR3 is TGTGCCAGCAGTGAGGACAAGTACTATGGCTACACCTTC.

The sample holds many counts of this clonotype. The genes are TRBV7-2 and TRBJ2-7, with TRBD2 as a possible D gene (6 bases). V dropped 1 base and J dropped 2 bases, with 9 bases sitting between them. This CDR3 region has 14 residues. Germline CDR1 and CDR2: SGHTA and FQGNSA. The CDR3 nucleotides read TGTGCCAGCAGCTTAGGTGGAGGGGCCTACGAGCAGTACTTC. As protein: CASSLGGGAYEQYF. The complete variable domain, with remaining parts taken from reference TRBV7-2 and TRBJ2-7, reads GAGVSQSPSNKVTEKGKDVELRCDPISGHTALYWYRQSLGQGLEFLIYFQGNSAPDKSGLPSDRFSAERTGGSVSTLTIQRTQQEDSAVYLCASSLGGGAYEQYFGPGTRLTVT.

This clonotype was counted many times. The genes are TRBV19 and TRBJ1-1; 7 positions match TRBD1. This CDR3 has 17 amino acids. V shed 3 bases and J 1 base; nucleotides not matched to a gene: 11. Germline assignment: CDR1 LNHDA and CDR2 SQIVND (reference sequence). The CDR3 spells CASSIRAPGTANTEAFF. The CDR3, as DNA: TGTGCCAGTAGTATTAGGGCCCCCGGGACAGCGAACACTGAAGCTTTCTTT.

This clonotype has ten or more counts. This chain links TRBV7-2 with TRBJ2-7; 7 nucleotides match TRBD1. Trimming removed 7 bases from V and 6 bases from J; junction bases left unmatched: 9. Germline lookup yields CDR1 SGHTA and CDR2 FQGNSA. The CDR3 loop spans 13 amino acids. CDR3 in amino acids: CASKGASLSEQYF. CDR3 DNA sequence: TGTGCCAGCAAGGGGGCTAGCCTCTCCGAGCAGTACTTC.

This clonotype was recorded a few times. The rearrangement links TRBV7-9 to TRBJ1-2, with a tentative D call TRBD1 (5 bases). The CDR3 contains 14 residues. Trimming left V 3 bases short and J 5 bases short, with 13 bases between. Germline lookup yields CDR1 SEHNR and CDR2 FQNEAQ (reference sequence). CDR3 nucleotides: TGTGCCAGCAGCTTCGACGGGGCCCAGTATGGCTACACCTTC. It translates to CASSFDGAQYGYTF.